This TCR beta chain derives from a study of graft-versus-host responses after intestinal transplantation (dated by TCRdb to about 2021). For the study in its entirety: Multivisceral, liver-intestinal, or isolated intestinal transplants were received by the recipients. All recipients received anti-thymocyte globulin induction followed by maintenance tacrolimus and steroids for approximately 3 years. Rather than going through the commercial service, samples from a few later patients were sequenced in-house on an Illumina MiSeq and processed with MiXCR. The cohort enrolled 24 intestinal transplant recipients, one of whom was a retransplant, and 3 patients without pretransplant specimens were excluded. Alloreactive clones were identified by sequencing pre-transplant mixed lymphocyte reaction products and comparing these products with unstimulated pre-transplant donor and recipient T cells. After intestinal transplantation, graft-versus-host and host-versus-graft alloreactive T cell clones in the graft, circulation and bone marrow were tracked using bulk TCR-beta CDR3 sequencing. Donor T cell macrochimerism was defined as a peak of at least 4% donor T cells among recipient peripheral blood mononuclear cells.

Library preparation used the immunoSEQ multiplex PCR assay. For most patients, genomic DNA was isolated with the Qiagen DNeasy Blood and Tissue Kit and sent frozen to Adaptive Biotechnologies for TCR sequencing. Adaptive Biotechnologies carried out high-throughput TCR-beta CDR3 sequencing of genomic DNA for most patients. Per the original workflow: Adaptive's ImmunoSEQ software was the source of the TCR sequencing data for fewer than 20 patients, while three other patients were processed with MiXCR and VDJtools. To correct CD4 versus CD8 sorting errors, any sequence found in both subsets at a frequency ratio below 5:1 was removed. CDR3 nucleotide sequences shared between donor and recipient were removed because the origin of such sequences could not be assigned. To count as alloreactive, a clone needed at least 2-fold expansion over unstimulated cells and a minimum CFSE-low frequency of 0.002% (template counts) or 0.001% (read counts). Mappable clones were those detected in sequenced pre-transplant spleen, lymph node, or MLR CFSE-low populations of the donor or recipient. The cumulative frequency of alloreactive clones was calculated as a percentage of all sequences, weighted by copy number. Held by TCRdb, this immuneACCESS table contains in-frame sequences only and omits some clones. Under half of the omission traces to an unresolved V gene where checked; the cause of the rest is unknown. Clone size and V and J calls were adopted from that table, with D and trimming inferred from the DNA. Counted in this sample were fewer than 130,000 clones; just under 95% of them appeared once. Approximately 0.49% of the sample is held by the ten biggest clonotypes.

From the cysteine up to the phenylalanine, the CDR3 has a length of 13 residues. Of the read, only the CDR3 DNA is kept; its 39 bases are in frame from base 1. Cut back by 3 bases and 2 bases, the V and J ends lie 9 bases apart. As encoded in the germline V gene, CDR1 is SQVTM while CDR2 is ANQGSEA. In light of the paper, this sample's time point label describes: cells obtained before transplantation from donor or recipient. CD3+CD4+ and CD3+CD8+ populations were FACS-sorted from unstimulated pre-transplant donor and recipient cells taken from spleen or lymph nodes. Overall study results and their limits: Early after transplant, declines in HvG clones were associated with peak levels of circulating GvH clones. In the allografts of patients with donor T cell macrochimerism, GvH to HvG T cell clonal ratios were high. GvH clones turned up in recipient bone marrow, with some appearing earlier in ileal mucosa or blood, a pattern consistent with an intestinal mucosal origin. The relatively low number and heterogeneity of intestinal transplant patients limited the conclusions.

Concerning this clone: What this receptor recognizes is not known. No base qualities exist here, and no much larger clone lies one base off it.

The receptor was derived from a human donor who received an intestinal transplant. In this chain, TRBV29-1 is recombined with TRBJ2-3; the D call is possibly TRBD1 or TRBD2, each sharing 5 bases. The specimen was unstimulated CD8+ T cells sorted from spleen or lymph node cells, collected before intestinal transplant. The CDR3 corresponds to CSVDVGATDTQYF. Here is the DNA: TGCAGCGTTGACGTCGGGGCCACAGATACGCAGTATTTT.